This T cell receptor (beta chain) derives from a study of blood T cell repertoires in COVID-19. The CDR3 is 15 amino acids. Trimming shortened V by 9 bases and J by 0 bases, and 17 bases separated the two germline ends. Germline V gene lookup returns CDR1 WNHNN and CDR2 SYGVQD (reference sequence). The protocol was immunoSEQ multiplex PCR, while the TCRdb copy is restricted to in-frame clones and leaves out a portion. The table has 130,000 or so clones, approximately 88% seen once. The source material was peripheral blood. This chain uses TRBV10-1 with TRBJ2-5, with D possibly matching TRBD1 (8 bases). The origin of this receptor is a man aged 55 to 69 with acute or convalescent COVID-19. CDR3 loop: CARQGGILNQETQYF. The CDR3 DNA is TGCGCCAGACAGGGGGGGATCCTAAACCAAGAGACCCAGTACTTC.